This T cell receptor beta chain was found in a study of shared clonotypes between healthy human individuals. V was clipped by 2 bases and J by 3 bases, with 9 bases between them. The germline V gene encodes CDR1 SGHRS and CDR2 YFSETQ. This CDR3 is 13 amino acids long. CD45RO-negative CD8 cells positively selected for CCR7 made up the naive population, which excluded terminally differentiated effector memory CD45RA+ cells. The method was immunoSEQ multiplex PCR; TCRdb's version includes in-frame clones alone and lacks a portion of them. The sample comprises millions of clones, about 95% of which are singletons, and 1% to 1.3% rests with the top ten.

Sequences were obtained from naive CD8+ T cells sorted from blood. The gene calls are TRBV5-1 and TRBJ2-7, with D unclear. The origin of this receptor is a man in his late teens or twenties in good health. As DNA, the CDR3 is TGCGCCAGCAGCTTCCAACCTGGCTACGAGCAGTACTTC. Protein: CASSFQPGYEQYF.